This section outlines one T cell receptor (beta chain) sequence together with its context. Its antigen is still unknown. Per-nucleotide qualities are absent, and no much larger clonotype sits a single base away. The collaborating institutions used their own protocols to collect whole blood in K2EDTA tubes. For TCRbeta analysis, collaborators shipped samples in one of three forms: frozen whole blood, isolated PBMCs, or DNA extracted from either of those sample types. The sample belongs to a study of blood T cell repertoires in COVID-19 (dated by TCRdb to 2020 to 2022). In terms of the full investigation: Collaborator samples came from the United States, Italy and Spain and covered acute and convalescent phases of COVID-19. Subjects who had been exposed to COVID-19, were actively infected with it, or had recovered from it provided the deeply sampled blood TCRbeta repertoires that made up the dataset. The repertoires were made available in a free public database intended to serve as a resource for research on the immune response to SARS-CoV-2. The material from the prospective study consisted of cDNA or gDNA derived from T cells, B-cell-depleted T cells, or PBMCs. The samples were drawn from the first 160 participants of the ongoing ImmuneRACE study and from some 1,300 subjects provided by 6 global collaborators. Where HLA class I and class II types were available, the types were taken from metadata supplied by the sample provider, not from assay-based typing. Nearly every sample came with metadata listing a de-identified subject ID, COVID-19 status, age in years and sex.

TCRbeta CDR3 regions were amplified from genomic DNA by means of the immunoSEQ Assay, a bias-controlled multiplex PCR. The authors' analysis ran thus. The number of nucleated cells in each sample was estimated from the amplification of reference gene primers within the assay. Sequence reads were collapsed and filtered to measure the absolute abundance of every unique TCRbeta CDR3 rearrangement. For each sample, productive Simpson clonality was calculated as the square root of Simpson's diversity index across productive rearrangements. Sourced from immuneACCESS, this table was stored by TCRdb with only in-frame sequences that have V and J called. A share of the clones is absent; for the studies checked, an unresolved V gene accounts for under half, and the remainder has no known explanation. V, J and clone size were drawn from that table, and D and trimming were deduced from the DNA. This sample has 180,000 or so clones in its table, and roughly 80% of those were observed once. The ten largest clones add up to roughly 9.1% of the sample.

Study-level results and caveats: The quantity of clinical and demographic metadata differed by source and by participant and was supplied without curation.

The CDR3 contains 21 residues, cysteine and phenylalanine counted. The DNA shown is the 63-base CDR3, in frame from base 1. Relative to germline, V is missing 3 bases and J is missing 5 bases, with 17 bases of the junction outside any gene match. CDR1 MNHEY and CDR2 SMNVEV were looked up in the germline V gene (reference sequence). Sequenced: peripheral blood. The chain is encoded by TRBV27 joined to TRBJ2-1; 15 central bases correspond to TRBD2. The TCR comes from a woman aged 70-85 years with acute or convalescent COVID-19. The sequenced DNA is TGTGCCAGCAGTTTTCCCCGCTTTGGACTAGCGGGGGGGCTTTTCCACAATGAGCAGTTCTTC. It encodes CASSFPRFGLAGGLFHNEQFF.